The 11 T cell receptor beta chains listed next were all sequenced from one sample in a study of blood T cell repertoires in COVID-19. The repertoire was sequenced with immunoSEQ multiplex PCR; TCRdb's copy has only in-frame clones and lacks some. There are fewer than 250,000 clones in the sample; roughly 86% occur only once, and under 4.5% lies in the top ten. The sequenced sample was peripheral blood. Receptors were obtained from a man between 45 and 60 years old with acute or convalescent COVID-19.

Only a few counts were recorded for this clone. The V call is TRBV30, the J call TRBJ1-5, with D possibly TRBD1 on 6 matching bases. CDR1 is GTSNPN, CDR2 SVGIG, per germline (reference sequence). The CDR3 sequence is 13 residues long. Trimming took 4 bases from V and 7 from J, leaving 14 bases between them. The CDR3 loop is CAWNEQGEQPQHF. In DNA, the CDR3 is TGTGCCTGGAATGAACAGGGAGAACAGCCCCAGCATTTT.

The V and J genes are TRBV25-1 and TRBJ1-1; D gene ambiguous. Germline-derived CDR1 and CDR2 are MGHDK and SYGVNS. The CDR3 spans 11 residues. V lost 6 bases to trimming and J lost 3 bases, with 5 bases between them. CDR3 residues: CASSQYTEAFF. In DNA form, the CDR3 reads TGTGCCAGCAGCCAATACACTGAAGCTTTCTTT.

The chain joins TRBV28 to TRBJ2-5; 8 bases agree with TRBD1. V gave up 2 bases and J gave up 1 base; unmatched junction bases: 9. The CDR3 is 17 amino acids. The germline V gene encodes CDR1 MDHEN and CDR2 SYDVKM. The CDR3 DNA reads TGTGCCAGCAGTTTACTCGGGTCAGGGGGCGCCCAAGAGACCCAGTACTTC. Its translation: CASSLLGSGGAQETQYF.

This clone was recorded only once. V usage is TRBV6-1 and J usage is TRBJ2-5, with 7 bases fitting TRBD2. In germline, CDR1 is MNHNS, CDR2 SASEGT. This CDR3 spans 15 amino acids. V lost 1 base, J lost 3 bases, and 5 bases stayed unmatched. The chain's CDR3 is CASSEESLAEETQYF. DNA of the CDR3: TGTGCCAGCAGTGAAGAATCCCTAGCGGAAGAGACCCAGTACTTC.

CDR3 amino acids: CASSTHRNSYEQYF. CDR3 in DNA: TGTGCCAGCAGCACCCACAGGAACTCCTACGAGCAGTACTTC. This rearrangement joins TRBV7-8 to TRBJ2-7; a weak D match, TRBD1 (5 bases). Trimming shortened V by 5 bases and J by 0 bases, and 11 bases separated the two germline ends. This CDR3 comprises 14 residues. CDR1 is SGHVS, CDR2 FQNEAQ, per germline.

This CDR3 reads CAWSSQGARQETQYF. CDR3 DNA: TGTGCCTGGAGTAGCCAGGGGGCGCGCCAAGAGACCCAGTACTTC. The chain is built from TRBV30 and TRBJ2-5; 8 positions agree with TRBD1. The CDR3 extends over 15 amino acids. Per the germline V gene, CDR1 is GTSNPN and CDR2 is SVGIG (reference sequence). V was clipped by 2 bases and J by 1 base; unmatched bases: 6.

The J gene is TRBJ2-7, the V gene TRBV2, with 9 nucleotides matching TRBD1. Germline V gene sequence: CDR1 SNHLY, CDR2 FYNNEI. There are 15 residues in the CDR3. Unmatched junction bases numbered 9, after V lost 6 bases and J lost 3 bases. As DNA, the CDR3 is TGTGCCAGCAGGGATAGGACAGGGGCGAGCTACGAGCAGTACTTC. The encoded protein is CASRDRTGASYEQYF.

The J gene is TRBJ1-2, the V gene TRBV4-1; 9 bases map to TRBD1. The CDR3 covers 19 residues. Losses at the gene ends were 0 bases for V and 2 bases for J; bases not matched to a gene: 13. Germline-derived CDR1 and CDR2 are MGHRA and YSYEKL. As DNA, the CDR3 is TGCGCCAGCAGCCAAGAAGGAGGAGGACAGGGGAGGGCGAACTATGGCTACACCTTC. Residues: CASSQEGGGQGRANYGYTF.

The chain joins TRBV12-5 to TRBJ2-2; 9 bases fit TRBD2. The J segment lost 2 bases and the V segment lost 6 bases, leaving 7 bases of the junction unmatched. Germline assignment: CDR1 LGHNT and CDR2 FRNRAP. The CDR3 totals 16 residues. The CDR3 reads CASGKTSGDNTGELFF. The CDR3, as DNA: TGTGCTAGTGGAAAGACTAGCGGAGATAACACCGGGGAGCTGTTTTTT. Using reference TRBV12-5 and TRBJ2-2 for the parts outside the CDR3, the full variable domain is DARVTQTPRHKVTEMGQEVTMRCQPILGHNTVFWYRQTMMQGLELLAYFRNRAPLDDSGMPKDRFSAEMPDATLATLKIQPSEPRDSAVYFCASGKTSGDNTGELFFGEGSRLTVL.

This chain joins TRBV4-1 and TRBJ2-7; 7 bases map to TRBD2. With 4 bases clipped from V and 5 bases from J, the junction kept 8 bases outside the gene matches. The CDR3 is made up of 14 amino acids. CDR1 and CDR2 (germline): MGHRA, YSYEKL. The DNA for the CDR3 is TGCGCCAGCAGCCTCGGGGAGGGAGGCAACGAGCAGTACTTC. Its protein product is CASSLGEGGNEQYF.

Comment on this clone: Other DNA sequences from this sample encode an identical CDR3 as well. The chain carries TRBV9 and TRBJ1-1, with 8 bases matching TRBD1. V gave up 4 bases and J gave up 0 bases; unmatched junction bases: 8. This CDR3 spans 16 amino acids. The germline V gene has CDR1 SGDLS and CDR2 YYNGEE. CDR3 in amino acids: CASSPRQGRMNTEAFF. The DNA for the CDR3 is TGTGCCAGCAGCCCCCGACAGGGGAGGATGAACACTGAAGCTTTCTTT. Complete variable domain (other parts from reference TRBV9 and TRBJ1-1): DSGVTQTPKHLITATGQRVTLRCSPRSGDLSVYWYQQSLDQGLQFLIQYYNGEERAKGNILERFSAQQFPDLHSELNLSSLELGDSALYFCASSPRQGRMNTEAFFGQGTRLTVV.